The entry below describes one T cell receptor (beta chain). These data belong to a study of blood T cell repertoires in COVID-19. Study information: Material from acute and convalescent COVID-19 was sourced from the United States, Italy and Spain.

Profiling relied on immunoSEQ multiplex PCR, and the TCRdb table lists in-frame clones only, not all of them. The table lists about 300,000 clones, about nine tenths of them singletons. V shed 4 bases, J shed 6 bases, and the junction held 8 bases outside the gene matches. Per the germline V gene, CDR1 is SGHRS and CDR2 is YFSETQ. CDR3 length: 14 residues. This TCR was recovered from a woman in her thirties or forties who had recovered from COVID-19. The V call is TRBV5-1, the J call TRBJ1-1, with 8 bases that match TRBD1. Sequencing was done on a sample of peripheral blood. The CDR3 loop is CASSMQGASAEAFF. CDR3 DNA: TGCGCCAGCAGCATGCAGGGGGCTAGTGCTGAAGCTTTCTTT. The full variable domain, its missing parts supplied by reference TRBV5-1 and TRBJ1-1, is KAGVTQTPRYLIKTRGQQVTLSCSPISGHRSVSWYQQTPGQGLQFLFEYFSETQRNKGNFPGRFSGRQFSNSRSEMNVSTLELGDSALYLCASSMQGASAEAFFGQGTRLTVV.